This passage covers 6 T cell receptor beta chains from one sample sequenced in a study of a mutant IDH1 vaccine in newly diagnosed glioma. TCRdb's copy holds only in-frame clones and misses some; the assay was immunoSEQ multiplex PCR. The sample has about 38,000 clones; around 82% are singletons. This sample's time point: baseline, week 1 (first vaccination visit). Treatment denoted: pre-vaccination baseline after standard-of-care therapy. This sample comprised PBMCs, obtained from a glioma patient treated with radiotherapy, temozolomide or both. These receptor sequences come from a man in his forties or fifties with glioma. Some clones in this sample may be carry-over from other donors' samples.

V usage is TRBV4-1 and J usage is TRBJ2-7; D not resolved. Trimming removed 1 base from V and 4 bases from J, with 8 bases in between. From germline, CDR1 is MGHRA and CDR2 YSYEKL. This CDR3 comprises 13 residues. The chain's CDR3 is CASSQGKAYEQYF. CDR3 DNA sequence: TGCGCCAGCAGCCAAGGGAAGGCGTACGAGCAGTACTTC.

The chain has TRBV6-6 and TRBJ2-7; 7 bases map to TRBD2. There are 12 residues in the CDR3. V trimming: 8 bases; J trimming: 4 bases; junction bases outside the gene matches: 5. CDR1 is MNHNY and CDR2 is SVGAGI in the germline V gene (reference sequence). CDR3 DNA: TGTGCCAGCGGGTCGGGGGGTTACGAGCAGTACTTC. Translation: CASGSGGYEQYF.

The sample holds a few counts of this clone. The chain is built from TRBV9 and TRBJ1-1, with D possibly matching TRBD1 (5 bases). Germline V gives CDR1 SGDLS, CDR2 YYNGEE. This CDR3 is built from 15 residues. V lost 4 bases, J lost 5 bases, and 18 bases lay in between. CDR3 in DNA: TGTGCCAGCAGCCCAGCGAGTAGGGGCCGAACTGAAGCTTTCTTT. It codes for CASSPASRGRTEAFF.

The rearrangement links TRBV28 to TRBJ1-2; unclear D gene. There are 13 residues in the CDR3. The germline V and J ends were trimmed by 10 bases and 6 bases, with 18 bases remaining between them. Germline V gene data show CDR1 as MDHEN and CDR2 as SYDVKM. The CDR3 bases are TGTGCCACCAACGATGTCGGACCTGATGGCTACACCTTC. Translating it yields CATNDVGPDGYTF.

The V and J genes are TRBV30 and TRBJ1-2; TRBD1 might be the D (6 bases). With 1 base removed from V and 4 bases from J, the gap between germline ends came to 10 bases. The CDR3 loop spans 13 amino acids. CDR1 is GTSNPN, CDR2 SVGIG, per germline (reference sequence). The CDR3 sequence: CAWSAGTPYGYTF. The CDR3 region has the DNA TGTGCCTGGAGTGCCGGGACACCCTATGGCTACACCTTC.

By sample share, this clone is medium-sized (0.01 to 0.1%). The rearrangement uses TRBV30 and TRBJ1-1; TRBD1 aligns across 7 bases. Germline V gene data show CDR1 as GTSNPN and CDR2 as SVGIG (reference sequence). The CDR3 extends over 12 amino acids. The V and J ends lost 5 bases and 4 bases, in that order; junction bases with no gene match: 4. CDR3 sequence: CAWERQGTEAFF. In DNA, the CDR3 is TGTGCCTGGGAAAGACAGGGCACTGAAGCTTTCTTT. Drawing the rest from reference TRBV30 and TRBJ1-1, the complete variable domain is SQTIHQWPATLVQPVGSPLSLECTVEGTSNPNLYWYRQAAGRGLQLLFYSVGIGQISSEVPQNLSASRPQDRQFILSSKKLLLSDSGFYLCAWERQGTEAFFGQGTRLTVV.